Below, 18 T cell receptor beta chains from the same sample are listed, as sequenced in a study of T cell changes during pregnancy in multiple sclerosis. Assay used: immunoSEQ multiplex PCR; TCRdb lists only in-frame clones, some missing. The sample lists approximately 52,000 clones, around 92% seen once, with 0.91% in the top ten. The sequencing here drew on CD4+ T cells from peripheral blood mononuclear cells, taken in the second trimester of pregnancy. Receptors originate from a female donor in good health, enrolled as a control in a pregnancy study.

V gene TRBV15 combines with J gene TRBJ1-5; D remains ambiguous. Trimming cost V 0 bases and J 7 bases, with 4 bases left between them. Germline lookup yields CDR1 LNHNV and CDR2 YYDKDF (reference sequence). This CDR3 comprises 12 residues. CDR3 loop: CATSRDSQPQHF. In DNA, the CDR3 is TGTGCCACCAGCAGAGATAGCCAGCCCCAGCATTTT. Together with reference TRBV15 and TRBJ1-5, the CDR3 gives the full variable domain: DAMVIQNPRYQVTQFGKPVTLSCSQTLNHNVMYWYQQKSSQAPKLLFHYYDKDFNNEADTPDNFQSRRPNTSFCFLDIRSPGLGDTAMYLCATSRDSQPQHFGDGTRLSIL.

V gene TRBV2 combines with J gene TRBJ1-4; TRBD1 agrees at 9 bases. Trimming removed 6 bases from V and 5 bases from J; junction bases left unmatched: 7. The germline V gene encodes CDR1 SNHLY and CDR2 FYNNEI. This CDR3 contains 15 residues. The CDR3 DNA is TGTGCCAGCAGCAAAAGGGACAGGGCGAATGAAAAACTGTTTTTT. This gives the protein CASSKRDRANEKLFF.

The gene calls are TRBV11-3 and TRBJ2-2; 8 positions agree with TRBD1. This CDR3 contains 15 residues. V was pared by 5 bases and J by 1 base, with 3 bases of the junction left unmatched. Germline assignment: CDR1 SGHNT and CDR2 YENEEA. The DNA of the CDR3 is TGTGCCAGCAGCAATGGACAGGGGAACACCGGGGAGCTGTTTTTT. It codes for CASSNGQGNTGELFF.

This clone was seen only once. This chain connects TRBV7-2 to TRBJ2-5, with 8 positions matching TRBD2. CDR3 length: 15 amino acids. V was clipped by 4 bases and J by 7 bases; unmatched bases: 11. Germline V gene data show CDR1 as SGHTA and CDR2 as FQGNSA. The CDR3 coding sequence is TGTGCCAGCAGCTCTACCTACCCGAGCGGGGGGACCCAGTACTTC. Translation gives CASSSTYPSGGTQYF. The variable domain in full, with the rest retrieved from reference TRBV7-2 and TRBJ2-5, is GAGVSQSPSNKVTEKGKDVELRCDPISGHTALYWYRQSLGQGLEFLIYFQGNSAPDKSGLPSDRFSAERTGGSVSTLTIQRTQQEDSAVYLCASSSTYPSGGTQYFGPGTRLLVL.

This rearrangement joins TRBV7-2 to TRBJ2-3; 8 nucleotides match TRBD2. The CDR3 is 17 amino acids. V was clipped by 1 base and J by 7 bases; unmatched bases: 13. CDR1 is SGHTA and CDR2 is FQGNSA in the germline V gene. CDR3 coding DNA: TGTGCCAGCAGCTTAGGATCCCTCCGGGGGGGCCTGAATACGCAGTATTTT. As protein: CASSLGSLRGGLNTQYF.

This chain joins TRBV7-2 and TRBJ1-1; D is uncertain. V lost 5 bases and J 0 bases, leaving 10 bases between the germline ends. The CDR3 has 14 amino acids. Germline assignment: CDR1 SGHTA and CDR2 FQGNSA. The DNA for the CDR3 is TGTGCCAGCAGCCTAACGGGGTTGAACACTGAAGCTTTCTTT. Translation: CASSLTGLNTEAFF.

This clone has just one count. The J gene is TRBJ1-2, the V gene TRBV5-1; 7 bases line up with TRBD1. CDR3 length equals 13 residues. With V trimmed by 3 bases and J by 6 bases, 5 bases remained unmatched. Germline V gene lookup returns CDR1 SGHRS and CDR2 YFSETQ. CDR3 residues: CASSYDREDGYTF. The DNA of the CDR3 is TGCGCCAGCAGCTATGACAGGGAAGATGGCTACACCTTC.

The chain carries TRBV28 and TRBJ1-6; TRBD1 agrees at 12 bases. CDR3 length: 15 amino acids. With 6 bases clipped from V and 4 bases from J, the junction kept 1 base outside the gene matches. CDR1 and CDR2 from the germline V gene are MDHEN and SYDVKM. CDR3 residues: CASRGQGAYNSPLHF. CDR3 DNA: TGTGCCAGCAGGGGACAGGGGGCGTATAATTCACCCCTCCACTTT.

The rearrangement links TRBV10-1 to TRBJ1-2; D may be TRBD1 (5 bases). The V gene lost 7 bases and the J gene lost 12 bases, with 24 bases spanning the gap. The germline V gene encodes CDR1 WNHNN and CDR2 SYGVQD (reference sequence). CDR3 length equals 14 residues. The chain's CDR3 is CASILDRDSYGHTF. The CDR3 nucleotides read TGCGCCAGCATTTTAGATCGGGACTCCTATGGTCACACCTTC.

The J gene is TRBJ2-3, the V gene TRBV7-3, with 7 nucleotides matching TRBD2. The CDR3 runs to 13 residues. The junction had 1 base not matched to a gene; V was cut back by 1 base and J by 6 bases. Germline lookup yields CDR1 SGHTA and CDR2 FQGTGA. CDR3 residues: CASSLREGDTQYF. The CDR3 DNA is TGTGCCAGCAGCTTAAGGGAGGGGGATACGCAGTATTTT.

This chain links TRBV5-1 with TRBJ2-7; possible D gene TRBD1, 5 bases. V dropped 0 bases and J dropped 3 bases, with 13 bases sitting between them. Germline assignment: CDR1 SGHRS and CDR2 YFSETQ. There are 15 residues in the CDR3. This CDR3 reads CASSLARTTIYEQYF. The CDR3 nucleotides read TGCGCCAGCAGCTTGGCACGGACAACTATCTACGAGCAGTACTTC. Full variable domain (outside the CDR3, taken from reference TRBV5-1 and TRBJ2-7): KAGVTQTPRYLIKTRGQQVTLSCSPISGHRSVSWYQQTPGQGLQFLFEYFSETQRNKGNFPGRFSGRQFSNSRSEMNVSTLELGDSALYLCASSLARTTIYEQYFGPGTRLTVT.

The rearrangement links TRBV5-6 to TRBJ1-2; a weak D match, TRBD1 (6 bases). There are 14 residues in the CDR3. The germline V gene has CDR1 SGHDT and CDR2 YYEEEE. V was cut by 1 base and J by 4 bases, with 11 bases left in between. CDR3 protein: CASSLQGHSYGYTF. The CDR3 DNA reads as TGTGCCAGCAGCTTGCAGGGACATAGCTATGGCTACACCTTC. The full variable domain, completed using reference TRBV5-6 and TRBJ1-2, is DAGVTQSPTHLIKTRGQQVTLRCSPKSGHDTVSWYQQALGQGPQFIFQYYEEEERQRGNFPDRFSGHQFPNYSSELNVNALLLGDSALYLCASSLQGHSYGYTFGSGTRLTVV.

The rearrangement joins TRBV6-6 to TRBJ2-5; 9 nucleotides align to TRBD2. Trimming cost V 2 bases and J 2 bases; bases outside gene matches: 6. The CDR3 loop spans 16 amino acids. Germline assignment: CDR1 MNHNY and CDR2 SVGAGI (reference sequence). The CDR3 protein is CASSYRLAGTQETQYF. The CDR3 DNA follows: TGTGCCAGCAGTTACAGGCTAGCGGGGACACAAGAGACCCAGTACTTC.

This chain connects TRBV27 to TRBJ1-6; D may be TRBD1 (5 bases). The V gene's germline CDR1 is MNHEY and CDR2 SMNVEV (reference sequence). The CDR3 contains 15 residues. The V end was cut by 2 bases, the J end by 7 bases, with 12 bases between. The CDR3 region has the DNA TGTGCCAGCAGTTTAGAGCCAGGGCCCAATTCACCCCTCCACTTT. This sequence encodes CASSLEPGPNSPLHF.

The genes are TRBV7-2 and TRBJ2-7; 10 bases fit TRBD1. This CDR3 has 15 residues. Trimming removed 3 bases from V and 7 bases from J; junction bases left unmatched: 9. CDR1 is SGHTA and CDR2 is FQGNSA in the germline V gene. DNA of the CDR3: TGTGCCAGCAGCTTCTCCGGGACAGGGGTTCGGGAGCAGTACTTC. Its protein is CASSFSGTGVREQYF.

The V and J genes are TRBV21-1 and TRBJ2-5; the D call in the table, TRBD1, was not verified against the DNA. TRBV21-1 is shown as a pseudogene. The CDR3 is 16 residues long. In DNA, the CDR3 is TGTGCCAGCAGCAAAGCAAAGACAGCGAACCAAGAGACCCAGTACTTC. Translation gives CASSKAKTANQETQYF.

The rearrangement joins TRBV27 to TRBJ2-5; 7 bases are a match to TRBD1. Germline lookup yields CDR1 MNHEY and CDR2 SMNVEV (reference sequence). The CDR3 spans 15 residues. Trimming removed 6 bases from V and 5 bases from J; junction bases left unmatched: 12. CDR3 sequence: CASSLNTGESETQYF. The CDR3 DNA is TGTGCCAGCAGCCTAAATACAGGGGAATCGGAGACCCAGTACTTC.

The chain combines TRBV7-3 with TRBJ2-5, with 11 nucleotides matching TRBD2. Unmatched junction bases numbered 7, after V lost 5 bases and J lost 2 bases. The CDR3 contains 16 residues. Germline-derived CDR1 and CDR2 are SGHTA and FQGTGA. The CDR3 bases are TGTGCCAGCAGCCTCTCAGCTAGCGGGGGGCAAGAGACCCAGTACTTC. Translating gives CASSLSASGGQETQYF.